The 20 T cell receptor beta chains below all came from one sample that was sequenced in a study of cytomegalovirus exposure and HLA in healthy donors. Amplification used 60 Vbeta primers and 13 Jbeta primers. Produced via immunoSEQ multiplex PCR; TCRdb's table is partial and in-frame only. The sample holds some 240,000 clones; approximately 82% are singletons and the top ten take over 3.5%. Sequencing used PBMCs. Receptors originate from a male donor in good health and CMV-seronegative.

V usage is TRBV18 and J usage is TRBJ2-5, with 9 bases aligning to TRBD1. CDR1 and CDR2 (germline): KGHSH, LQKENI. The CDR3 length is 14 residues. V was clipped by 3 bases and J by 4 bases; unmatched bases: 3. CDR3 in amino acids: CASSPTGGGETQYF. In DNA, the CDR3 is TGTGCCAGCTCACCGACAGGGGGTGGAGAGACCCAGTACTTC.

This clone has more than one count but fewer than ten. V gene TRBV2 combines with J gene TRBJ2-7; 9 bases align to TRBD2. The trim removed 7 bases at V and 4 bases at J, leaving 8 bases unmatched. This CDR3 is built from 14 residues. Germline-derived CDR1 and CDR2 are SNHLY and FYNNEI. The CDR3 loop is CASTPGLAVYEQYF. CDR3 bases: TGTGCCAGCACTCCGGGACTAGCCGTTTACGAGCAGTACTTC.

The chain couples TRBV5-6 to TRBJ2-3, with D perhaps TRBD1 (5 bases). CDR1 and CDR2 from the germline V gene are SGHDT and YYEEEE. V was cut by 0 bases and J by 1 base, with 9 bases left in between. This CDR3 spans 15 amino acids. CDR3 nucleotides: TGTGCCAGCAGCTTGGGGGGCCAGGGCACAGATACGCAGTATTTT. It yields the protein CASSLGGQGTDTQYF.

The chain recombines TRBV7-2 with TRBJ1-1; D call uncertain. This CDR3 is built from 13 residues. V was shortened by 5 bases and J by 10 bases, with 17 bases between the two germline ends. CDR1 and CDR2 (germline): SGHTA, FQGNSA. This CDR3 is CASSRIHRDSAFF. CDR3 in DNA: TGTGCCAGCAGCCGCATTCACCGGGATTCAGCTTTCTTT.

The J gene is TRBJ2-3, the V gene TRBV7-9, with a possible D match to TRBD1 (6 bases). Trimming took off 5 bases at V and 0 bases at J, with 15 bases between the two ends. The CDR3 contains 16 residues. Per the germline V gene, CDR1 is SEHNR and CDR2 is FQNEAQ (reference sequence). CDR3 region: CASSGRDGGSTDTQYF. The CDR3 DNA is TGTGCCAGCAGCGGCAGGGATGGGGGCAGCACAGATACGCAGTATTTT.

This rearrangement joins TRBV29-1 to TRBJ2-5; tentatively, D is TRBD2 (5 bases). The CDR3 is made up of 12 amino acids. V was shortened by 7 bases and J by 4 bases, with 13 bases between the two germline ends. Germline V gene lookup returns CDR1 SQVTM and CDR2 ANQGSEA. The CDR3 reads CSGRETGETQYF. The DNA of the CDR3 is TGCAGCGGTAGGGAGACCGGAGAGACCCAGTACTTC.

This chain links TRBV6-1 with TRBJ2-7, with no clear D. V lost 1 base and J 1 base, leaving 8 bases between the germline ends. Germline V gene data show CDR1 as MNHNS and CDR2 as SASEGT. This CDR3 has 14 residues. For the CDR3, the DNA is TGTGCCAGCAGTGAAGTCCTACGTTCCTACGAGCAGTACTTC. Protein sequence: CASSEVLRSYEQYF.

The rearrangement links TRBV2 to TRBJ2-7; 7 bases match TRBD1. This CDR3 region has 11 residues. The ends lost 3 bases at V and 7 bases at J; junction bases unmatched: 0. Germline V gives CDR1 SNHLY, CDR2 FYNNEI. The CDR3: CASSEDREQYF. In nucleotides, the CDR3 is TGTGCCAGCAGTGAGGACAGGGAGCAGTACTTC.

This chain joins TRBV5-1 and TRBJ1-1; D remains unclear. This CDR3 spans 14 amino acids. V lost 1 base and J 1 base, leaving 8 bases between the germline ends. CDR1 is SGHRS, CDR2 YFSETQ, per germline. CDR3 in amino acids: CASSLTVPNTEAFF. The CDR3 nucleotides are TGCGCCAGCAGCTTGACAGTCCCGAACACTGAAGCTTTCTTT.

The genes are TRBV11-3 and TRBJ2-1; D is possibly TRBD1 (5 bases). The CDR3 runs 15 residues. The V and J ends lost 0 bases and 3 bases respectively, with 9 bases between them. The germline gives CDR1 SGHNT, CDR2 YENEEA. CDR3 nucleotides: TGTGCCAGCAGCTTAGATCAGGGCATCTACAATGAGCAGTTCTTC. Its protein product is CASSLDQGIYNEQFF.

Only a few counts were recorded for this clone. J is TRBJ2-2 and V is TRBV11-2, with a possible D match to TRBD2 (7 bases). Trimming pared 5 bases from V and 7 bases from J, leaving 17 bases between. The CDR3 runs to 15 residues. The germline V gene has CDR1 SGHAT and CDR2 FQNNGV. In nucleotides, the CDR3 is TGTGCCAGCAGCCCAGTCGGGGAGGGGGTCGGGGAGCTGTTTTTT. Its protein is CASSPVGEGVGELFF.

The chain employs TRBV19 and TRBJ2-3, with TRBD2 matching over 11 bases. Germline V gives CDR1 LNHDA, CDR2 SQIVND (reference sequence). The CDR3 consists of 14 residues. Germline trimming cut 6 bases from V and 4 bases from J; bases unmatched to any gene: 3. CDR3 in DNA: TGTGCCAGTAGAGTTAGCGGGAGGGCAGATACGCAGTATTTT. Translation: CASRVSGRADTQYF.

The CDR3 spells CASSSQGSHNTGELFF. CDR3 nucleotides: TGTGCCAGCAGCTCTCAGGGGTCCCATAACACCGGGGAGCTGTTTTTT. The rearrangement joins TRBV7-7 to TRBJ2-2; D possibly corresponds to TRBD1 (6 bases). CDR1 and CDR2 (germline): SSHAT, FNYEAQ (reference sequence). V gave up 4 bases and J gave up 2 bases, with 14 bases separating them. This CDR3 comprises 16 residues.

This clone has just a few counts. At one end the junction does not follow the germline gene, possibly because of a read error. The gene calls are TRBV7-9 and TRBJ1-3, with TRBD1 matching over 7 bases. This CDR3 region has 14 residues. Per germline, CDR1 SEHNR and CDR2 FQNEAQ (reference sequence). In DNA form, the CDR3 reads TGTTCCAGCAGACGACAGGGCTCTGGAAACACCATATATTTT. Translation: CSSRRQGSGNTIYF.

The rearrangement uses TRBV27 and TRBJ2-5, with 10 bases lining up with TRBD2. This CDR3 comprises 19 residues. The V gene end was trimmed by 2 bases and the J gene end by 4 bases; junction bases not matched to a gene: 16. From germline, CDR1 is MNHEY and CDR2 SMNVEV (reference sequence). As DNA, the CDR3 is TGTGCCAGCAGTTTAAGGGTCGCTAGCGGGAGTGGGACAGGAGAGACCCAGTACTTC. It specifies CASSLRVASGSGTGETQYF.

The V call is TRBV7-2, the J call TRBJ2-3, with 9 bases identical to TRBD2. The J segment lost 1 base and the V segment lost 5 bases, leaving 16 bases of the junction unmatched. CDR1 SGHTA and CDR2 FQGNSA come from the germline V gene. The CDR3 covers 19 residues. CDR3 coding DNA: TGTGCCAGCAGCGCCCCCCGGCGGGAGGGGTATATTGGCACAGATACGCAGTATTTT. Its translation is CASSAPRREGYIGTDTQYF.

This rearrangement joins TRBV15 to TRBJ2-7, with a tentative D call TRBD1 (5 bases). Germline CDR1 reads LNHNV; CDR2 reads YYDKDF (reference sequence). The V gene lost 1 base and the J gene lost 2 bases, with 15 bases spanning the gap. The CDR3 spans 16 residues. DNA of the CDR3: TGTGCCACCAGCAGAGTAGGGGATGGGGCCACCTACGAGCAGTACTTC. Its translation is CATSRVGDGATYEQYF.

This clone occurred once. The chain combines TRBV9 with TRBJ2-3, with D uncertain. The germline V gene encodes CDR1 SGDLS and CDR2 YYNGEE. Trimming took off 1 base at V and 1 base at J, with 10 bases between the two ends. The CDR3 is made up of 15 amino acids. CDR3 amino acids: CASSVSLGRTDTQYF. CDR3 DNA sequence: TGTGCCAGCAGCGTATCCCTTGGCCGCACAGATACGCAGTATTTT.

The CDR3: CASLKQETQYF. The CDR3 DNA follows: TGTGCCAGCCTTAAACAAGAGACCCAGTACTTC. The chain carries TRBV18 and TRBJ2-5; no clear D gene. CDR3 length: 11 residues. Trimming left V 8 bases short and J 2 bases short, with 6 bases between. CDR1 and CDR2 (germline): KGHSH, LQKENI. The variable domain in full, with the rest retrieved from reference TRBV18 and TRBJ2-5, is NAGVMQNPRHLVRRRGQEARLRCSPMKGHSHVYWYRQLPEEGLKFMVYLQKENIIDESGMPKERFSAEFPKEGPSILRIQQVVRGDSAAYFCASLKQETQYFGPGTRLLVL.

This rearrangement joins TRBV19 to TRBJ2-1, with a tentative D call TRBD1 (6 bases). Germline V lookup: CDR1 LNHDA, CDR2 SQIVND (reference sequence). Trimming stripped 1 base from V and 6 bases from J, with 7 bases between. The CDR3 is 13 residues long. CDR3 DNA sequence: TGTGCCAGTAGTATAGGACAGGTCAATGAGCAGTTCTTC. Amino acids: CASSIGQVNEQFF.